The source of this TCR beta chain is a study of shared clonotypes between healthy human individuals. Naivety among CD8 cells was defined by CD45RO negativity and positive CCR7 selection, thereby excluding terminally differentiated effector memory CD45RA+ cells. Germline V gives CDR1 MDHEN, CDR2 SYDVKM. CDR3 length: 12 residues. With 6 bases removed from V and 6 bases from J, the gap between germline ends came to 12 bases. The run depth of the assay was deep. For each subset, genomic DNA was distributed in equal portions over several immunoSEQ plates. The data were produced by immunoSEQ multiplex PCR, yet TCRdb's version contains in-frame clones alone and is incomplete. The repertoire holds around 560,000 clones, 85% to 95% seen once, with over 0.095% in the top ten.

Sequences were obtained from naive CD8+ T cells sorted from blood. The chain is built from TRBV28 and TRBJ2-7; D may be TRBD1 (6 bases). The source of this sequence is a woman in her twenties or thirties in good health. For the CDR3, the DNA is TGTGCCAGCAGCCCGGACAGAGCCGAGCAGTACTTC. Protein sequence: CASSPDRAEQYF.